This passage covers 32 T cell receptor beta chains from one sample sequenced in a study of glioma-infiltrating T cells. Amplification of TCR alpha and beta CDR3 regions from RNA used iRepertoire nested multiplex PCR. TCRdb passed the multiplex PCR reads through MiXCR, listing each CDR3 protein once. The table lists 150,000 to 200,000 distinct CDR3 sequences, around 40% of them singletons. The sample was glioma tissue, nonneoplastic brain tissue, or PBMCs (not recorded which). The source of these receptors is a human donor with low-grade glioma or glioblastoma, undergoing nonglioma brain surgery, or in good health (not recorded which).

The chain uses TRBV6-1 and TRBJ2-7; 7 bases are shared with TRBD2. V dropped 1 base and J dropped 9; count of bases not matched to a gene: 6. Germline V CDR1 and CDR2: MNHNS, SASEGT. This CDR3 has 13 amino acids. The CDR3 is CASSEGRDYMQYF. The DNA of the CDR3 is TGTGCCAGCAGTGAAGGCCGGGACTACATGCAGTACTTC.

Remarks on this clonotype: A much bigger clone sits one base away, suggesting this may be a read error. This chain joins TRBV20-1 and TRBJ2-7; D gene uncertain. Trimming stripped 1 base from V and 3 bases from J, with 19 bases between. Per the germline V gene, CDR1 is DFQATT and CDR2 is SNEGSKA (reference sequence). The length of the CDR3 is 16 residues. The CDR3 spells CSARAWMERRFYEQYF. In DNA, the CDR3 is TGCAGTGCTAGAGCTTGGATGGAGCGACGGTTCTACGAGCAGTACTTC.

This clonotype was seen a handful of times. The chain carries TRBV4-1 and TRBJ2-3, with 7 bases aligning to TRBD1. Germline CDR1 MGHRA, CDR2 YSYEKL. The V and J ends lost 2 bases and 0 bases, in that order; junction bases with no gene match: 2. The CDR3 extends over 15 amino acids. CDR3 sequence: CASSQTRGSTDTQYF. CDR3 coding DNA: TGCGCCAGCAGCCAAACCAGGGGGAGCACAGATACGCAGTATTTT.

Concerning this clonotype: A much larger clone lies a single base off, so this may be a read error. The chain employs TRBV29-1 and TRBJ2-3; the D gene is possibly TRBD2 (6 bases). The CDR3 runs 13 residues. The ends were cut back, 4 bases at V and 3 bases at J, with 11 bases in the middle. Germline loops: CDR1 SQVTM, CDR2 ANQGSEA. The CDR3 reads CSVAGEWTDTQYF. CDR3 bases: TGCAGCGTTGCGGGAGAGTGGACAGATACGCAGTATTTT.

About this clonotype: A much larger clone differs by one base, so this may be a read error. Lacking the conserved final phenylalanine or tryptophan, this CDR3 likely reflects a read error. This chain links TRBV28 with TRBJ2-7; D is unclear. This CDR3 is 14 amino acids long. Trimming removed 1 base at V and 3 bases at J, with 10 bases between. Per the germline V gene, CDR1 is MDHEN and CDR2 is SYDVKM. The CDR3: CASSLFGGSYEQYL. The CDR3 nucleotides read TGTGCCAGCAGTTTATTCGGCGGAAGCTACGAGCAGTACTTA.

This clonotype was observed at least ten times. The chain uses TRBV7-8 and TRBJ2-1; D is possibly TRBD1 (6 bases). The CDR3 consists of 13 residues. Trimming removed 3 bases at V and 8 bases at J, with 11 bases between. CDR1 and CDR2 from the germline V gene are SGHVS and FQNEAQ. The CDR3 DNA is TGTGCCAGCAGCTTGAAAGAGGGGGATGAGCAGTTCTTC. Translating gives CASSLKEGDEQFF.

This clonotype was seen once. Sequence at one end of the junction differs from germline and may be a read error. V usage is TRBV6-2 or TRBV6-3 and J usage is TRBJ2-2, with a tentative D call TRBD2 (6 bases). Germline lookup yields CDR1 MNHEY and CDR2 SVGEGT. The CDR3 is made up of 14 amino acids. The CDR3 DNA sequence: TGTGCCAGCAGCCAGGTCAGGGATTCCGGGGAGGTGCTTTTT. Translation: CASSQVRDSGEVLF.

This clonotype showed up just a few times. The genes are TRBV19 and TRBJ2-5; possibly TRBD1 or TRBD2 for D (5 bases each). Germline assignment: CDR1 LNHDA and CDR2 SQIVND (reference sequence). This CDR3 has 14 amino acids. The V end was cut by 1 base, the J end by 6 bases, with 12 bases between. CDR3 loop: CASSIARGGQTQYF. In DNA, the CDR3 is TGTGCCAGTAGTATAGCGAGGGGCGGTCAGACCCAGTACTTC.

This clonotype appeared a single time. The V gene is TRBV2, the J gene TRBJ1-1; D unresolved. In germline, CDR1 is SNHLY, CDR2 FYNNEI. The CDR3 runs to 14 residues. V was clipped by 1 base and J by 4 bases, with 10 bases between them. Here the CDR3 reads CASSEGWGATEAFF. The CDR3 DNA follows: TGTGCCAGCAGTGAAGGGTGGGGTGCCACTGAAGCTTTCTTT.

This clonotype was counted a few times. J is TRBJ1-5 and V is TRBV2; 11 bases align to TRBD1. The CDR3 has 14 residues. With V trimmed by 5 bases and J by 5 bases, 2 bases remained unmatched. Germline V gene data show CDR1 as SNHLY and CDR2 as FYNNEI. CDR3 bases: TGTGCCAGCAGTCGGGACAGGGGGGATCAGCCCCAGCATTTT. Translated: CASSRDRGDQPQHF.

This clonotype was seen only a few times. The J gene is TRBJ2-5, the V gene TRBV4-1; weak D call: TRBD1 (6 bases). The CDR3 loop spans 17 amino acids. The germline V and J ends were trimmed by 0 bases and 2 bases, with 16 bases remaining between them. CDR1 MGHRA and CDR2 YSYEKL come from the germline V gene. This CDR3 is CASSQDLAGVVQETQYF. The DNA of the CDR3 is TGCGCCAGCAGCCAAGATCTCGCAGGGGTTGTACAAGAGACCCAGTACTTC.

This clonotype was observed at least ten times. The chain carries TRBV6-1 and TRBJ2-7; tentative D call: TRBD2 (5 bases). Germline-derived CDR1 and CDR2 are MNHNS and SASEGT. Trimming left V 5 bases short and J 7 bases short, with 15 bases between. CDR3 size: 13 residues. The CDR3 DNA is TGTGCCAGCAGTTCCGAACGGGATCGGGAGCAGTACTTC. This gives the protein CASSSERDREQYF.

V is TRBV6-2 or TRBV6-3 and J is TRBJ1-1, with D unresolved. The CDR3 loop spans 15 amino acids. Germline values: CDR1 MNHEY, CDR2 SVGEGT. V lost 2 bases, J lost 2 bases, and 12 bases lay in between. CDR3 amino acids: CASSYRSPLNTEAFF. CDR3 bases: TGTGCCAGCAGTTACCGGAGTCCCCTAAACACTGAAGCTTTCTTT.

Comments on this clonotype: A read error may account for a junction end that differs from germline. The CDR3 nucleotides read TGTGCCAGCATTTACCCGAGAGACAATGAGCAGTTCTTC. As protein: CASIYPRDNEQFF. V is TRBV6-2 or TRBV6-3 and J is TRBJ2-1, with no clear D. The CDR3 covers 13 residues. The germline gives CDR1 MNHEY, CDR2 SVGEGT.

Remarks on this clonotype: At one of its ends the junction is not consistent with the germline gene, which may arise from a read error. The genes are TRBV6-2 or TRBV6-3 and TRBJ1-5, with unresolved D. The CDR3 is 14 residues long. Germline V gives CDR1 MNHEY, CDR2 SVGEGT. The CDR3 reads CASSNGNANQPQHF. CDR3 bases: TGTGCCAGCAGTAATGGGAATGCGAATCAGCCACAGCATTTT.

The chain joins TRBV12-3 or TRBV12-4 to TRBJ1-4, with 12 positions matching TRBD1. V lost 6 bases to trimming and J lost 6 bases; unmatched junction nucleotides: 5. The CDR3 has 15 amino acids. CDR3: CASRDRDRGHEKLFF. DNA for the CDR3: TGTGCCAGCAGGGACCGGGACAGGGGGCATGAAAAACTGTTTTTT.

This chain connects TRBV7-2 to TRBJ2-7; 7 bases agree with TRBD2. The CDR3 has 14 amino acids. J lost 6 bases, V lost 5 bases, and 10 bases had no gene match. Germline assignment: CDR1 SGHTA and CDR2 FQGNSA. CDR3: CASSRARTSGEQYF. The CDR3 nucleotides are TGTGCCAGCAGCCGCGCCCGGACTAGTGGCGAGCAGTACTTC.

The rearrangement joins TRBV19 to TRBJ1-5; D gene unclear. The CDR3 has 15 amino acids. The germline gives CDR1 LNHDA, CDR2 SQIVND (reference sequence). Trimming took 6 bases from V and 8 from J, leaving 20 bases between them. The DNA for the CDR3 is TGTGCCAGTAGATCCGGGAAAGGGAGTTTTAAGCCCCAGCATTTT. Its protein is CASRSGKGSFKPQHF.

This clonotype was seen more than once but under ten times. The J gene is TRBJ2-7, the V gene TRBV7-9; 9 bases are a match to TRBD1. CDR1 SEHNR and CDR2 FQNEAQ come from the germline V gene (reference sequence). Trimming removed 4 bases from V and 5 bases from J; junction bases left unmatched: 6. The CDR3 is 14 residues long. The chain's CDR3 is CASSSDRGSHEQYF. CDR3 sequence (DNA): TGTGCCAGCAGCTCGGACAGGGGATCCCACGAGCAGTACTTC.

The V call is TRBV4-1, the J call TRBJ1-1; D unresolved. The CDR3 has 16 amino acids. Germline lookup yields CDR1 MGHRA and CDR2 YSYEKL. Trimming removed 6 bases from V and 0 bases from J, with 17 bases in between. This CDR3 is CASREALGGMNTEAFF. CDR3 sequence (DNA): TGCGCCAGCAGGGAGGCCCTAGGCGGGATGAACACTGAAGCTTTCTTT.

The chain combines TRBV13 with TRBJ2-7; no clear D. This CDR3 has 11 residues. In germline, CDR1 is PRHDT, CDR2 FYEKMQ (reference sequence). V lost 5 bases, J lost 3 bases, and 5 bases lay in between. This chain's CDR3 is CASSRIYEQYF. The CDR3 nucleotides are TGTGCCAGCAGCCGCATCTACGAGCAGTACTTC.

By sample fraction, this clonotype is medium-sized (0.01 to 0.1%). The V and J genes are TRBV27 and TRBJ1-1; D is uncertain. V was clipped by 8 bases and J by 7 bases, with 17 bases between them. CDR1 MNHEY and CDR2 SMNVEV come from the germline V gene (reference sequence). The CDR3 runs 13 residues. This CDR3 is CASHVPGEREAFF. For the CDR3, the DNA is TGTGCCAGCCATGTCCCGGGAGAACGTGAAGCTTTCTTT.

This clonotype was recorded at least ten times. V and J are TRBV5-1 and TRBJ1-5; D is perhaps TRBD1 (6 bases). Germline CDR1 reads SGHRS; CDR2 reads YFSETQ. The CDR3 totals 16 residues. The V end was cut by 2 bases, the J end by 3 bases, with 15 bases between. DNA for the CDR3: TGCGCCAGCAGCTTATCCCCCGGACAGCTCAATCAGCCCCAGCATTTT. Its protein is CASSLSPGQLNQPQHF.

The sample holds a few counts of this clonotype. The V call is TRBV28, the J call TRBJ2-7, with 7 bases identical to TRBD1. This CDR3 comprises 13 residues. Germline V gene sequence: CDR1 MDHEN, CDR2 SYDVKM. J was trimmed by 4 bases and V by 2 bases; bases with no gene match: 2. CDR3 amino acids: CASSLTGEYEQYF. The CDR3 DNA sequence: TGTGCCAGCAGTTTAACAGGGGAATACGAGCAGTACTTC.

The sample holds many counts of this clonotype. The CDR3 DNA sequence: TGTGCCAGCAGTTATACAGGGCAGCAGTACTTC. It encodes CASSYTGQQYF. The chain is built from TRBV28 and TRBJ2-7; D possibly corresponds to TRBD1 (6 bases). Per the germline V gene, CDR1 is MDHEN and CDR2 is SYDVKM. The CDR3 has 11 amino acids. V lost 4 bases and J 8 bases, leaving 9 bases between the germline ends.

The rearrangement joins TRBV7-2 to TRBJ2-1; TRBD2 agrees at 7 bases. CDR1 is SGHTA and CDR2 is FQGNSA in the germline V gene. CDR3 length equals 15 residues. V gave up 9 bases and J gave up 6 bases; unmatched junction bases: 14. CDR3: CARSQTGGSRNEQFF. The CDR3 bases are TGTGCCAGAAGCCAGACGGGAGGTTCTCGCAATGAGCAGTTCTTC.

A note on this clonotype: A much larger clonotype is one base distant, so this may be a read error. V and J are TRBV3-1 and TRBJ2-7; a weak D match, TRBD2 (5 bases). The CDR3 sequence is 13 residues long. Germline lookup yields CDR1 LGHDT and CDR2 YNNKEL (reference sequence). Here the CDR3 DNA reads TGTGCCAACAGCTTTACTAGAAGCTACGAGCAGTACTTC. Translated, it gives CANSFTRSYEQYF.

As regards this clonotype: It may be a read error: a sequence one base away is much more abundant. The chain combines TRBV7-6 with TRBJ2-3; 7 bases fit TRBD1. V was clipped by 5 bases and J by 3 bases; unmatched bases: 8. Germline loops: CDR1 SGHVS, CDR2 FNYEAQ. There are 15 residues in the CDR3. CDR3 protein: CASSLEGAATDTQYF. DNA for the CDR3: TGTGCCAGCAGCCTCGAGGGGGCGGCAACAGATACGCAGTATTTT.

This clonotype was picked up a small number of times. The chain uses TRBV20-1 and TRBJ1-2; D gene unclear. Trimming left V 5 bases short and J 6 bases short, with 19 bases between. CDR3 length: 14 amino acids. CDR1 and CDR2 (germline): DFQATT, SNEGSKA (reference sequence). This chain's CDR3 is CSAPKPRSRDGYTF. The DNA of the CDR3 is TGCAGTGCTCCGAAACCCCGAAGCCGAGATGGCTACACCTTC.

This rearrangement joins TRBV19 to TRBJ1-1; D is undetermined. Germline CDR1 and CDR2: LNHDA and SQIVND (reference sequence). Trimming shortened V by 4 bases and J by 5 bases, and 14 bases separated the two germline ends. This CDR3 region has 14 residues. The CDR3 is CASSTHEVRTEAFF. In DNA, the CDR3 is TGTGCCAGTAGTACCCACGAAGTCAGGACTGAAGCTTTCTTT. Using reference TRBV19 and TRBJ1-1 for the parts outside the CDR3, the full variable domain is DGGITQSPKYLFRKEGQNVTLSCEQNLNHDAMYWYRQDPGQGLRLIYYSQIVNDFQKGDIAEGYSVSREKKESFPLTVTSAQKNPTAFYLCASSTHEVRTEAFFGQGTRLTVV.

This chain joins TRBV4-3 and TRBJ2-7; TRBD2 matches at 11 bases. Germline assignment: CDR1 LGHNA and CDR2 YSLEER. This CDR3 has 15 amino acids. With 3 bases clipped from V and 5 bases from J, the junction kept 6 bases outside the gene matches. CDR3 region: CASSHELAGADEQYF. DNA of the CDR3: TGCGCCAGCAGCCACGAACTAGCGGGAGCAGACGAGCAGTACTTC.

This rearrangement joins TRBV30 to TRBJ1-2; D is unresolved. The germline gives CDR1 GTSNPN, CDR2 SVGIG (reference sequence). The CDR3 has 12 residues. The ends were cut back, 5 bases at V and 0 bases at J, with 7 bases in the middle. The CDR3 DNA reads TGTGCCTGGGTGGGCACTAACTATGGCTACACCTTC. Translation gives CAWVGTNYGYTF.